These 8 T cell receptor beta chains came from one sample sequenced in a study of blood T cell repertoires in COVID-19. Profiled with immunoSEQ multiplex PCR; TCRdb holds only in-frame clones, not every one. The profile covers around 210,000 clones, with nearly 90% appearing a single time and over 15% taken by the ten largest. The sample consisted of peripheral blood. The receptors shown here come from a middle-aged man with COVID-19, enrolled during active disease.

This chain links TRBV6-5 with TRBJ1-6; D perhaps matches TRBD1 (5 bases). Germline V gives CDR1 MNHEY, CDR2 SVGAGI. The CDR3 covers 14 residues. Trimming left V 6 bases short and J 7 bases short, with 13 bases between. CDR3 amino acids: CASRRGQPNSPLHF. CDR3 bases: TGTGCCAGCAGGCGCGGACAACCGAATTCACCCCTCCACTTT.

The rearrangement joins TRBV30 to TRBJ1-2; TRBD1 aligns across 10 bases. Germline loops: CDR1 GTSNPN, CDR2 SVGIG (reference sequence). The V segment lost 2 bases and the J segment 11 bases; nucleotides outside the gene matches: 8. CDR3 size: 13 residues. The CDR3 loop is CAWSRDRGREYTF. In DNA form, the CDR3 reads TGTGCCTGGAGTCGAGACAGGGGGCGGGAGTACACCTTC.

CDR3 DNA sequence: TGTGCCACCAGTGACCTTAGCGGGGTTGGCACAGATACGCAGTATTTT. Its translation is CATSDLSGVGTDTQYF. The chain joins TRBV24-1 to TRBJ2-3, with TRBD2 identical over 8 bases. Germline loops: CDR1 KGHDR, CDR2 SFDVKD. The V and J ends lost 4 bases and 1 base, in that order; junction bases with no gene match: 6. The CDR3 has 16 amino acids.

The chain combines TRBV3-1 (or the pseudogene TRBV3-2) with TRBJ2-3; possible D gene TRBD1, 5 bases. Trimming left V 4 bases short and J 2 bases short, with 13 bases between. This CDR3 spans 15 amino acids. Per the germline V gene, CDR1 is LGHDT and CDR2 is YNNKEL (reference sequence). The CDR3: CASSPPDTYTDTQYF. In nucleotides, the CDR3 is TGTGCCAGCAGCCCTCCGGACACCTACACAGATACGCAGTATTTT.

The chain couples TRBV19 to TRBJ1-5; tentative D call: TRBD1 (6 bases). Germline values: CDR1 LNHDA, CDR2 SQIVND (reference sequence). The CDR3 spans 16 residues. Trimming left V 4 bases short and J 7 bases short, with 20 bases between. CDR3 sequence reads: CASSSTGGGADQPQHF. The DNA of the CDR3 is TGTGCCAGTAGTAGCACAGGTGGGGGGGCGGACCAGCCCCAGCATTTT.

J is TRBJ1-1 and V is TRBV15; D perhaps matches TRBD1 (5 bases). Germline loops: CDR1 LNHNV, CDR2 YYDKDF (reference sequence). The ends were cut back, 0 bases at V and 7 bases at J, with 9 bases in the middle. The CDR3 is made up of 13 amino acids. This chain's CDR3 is CATSRDRGSEAFF. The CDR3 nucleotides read TGTGCCACCAGCAGAGATCGGGGGAGTGAAGCTTTCTTT. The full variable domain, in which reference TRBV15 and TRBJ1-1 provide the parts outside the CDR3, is DAMVIQNPRYQVTQFGKPVTLSCSQTLNHNVMYWYQQKSSQAPKLLFHYYDKDFNNEADTPDNFQSRRPNTSFCFLDIRSPGLGDTAMYLCATSRDRGSEAFFGQGTRLTVV.

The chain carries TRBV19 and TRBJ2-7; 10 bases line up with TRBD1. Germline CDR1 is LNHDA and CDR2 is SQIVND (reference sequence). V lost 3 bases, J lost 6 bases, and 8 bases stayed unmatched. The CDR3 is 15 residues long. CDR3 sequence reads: CASSMGTGASSEQYF. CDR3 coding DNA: TGTGCCAGTAGTATGGGGACAGGGGCCTCTTCCGAGCAGTACTTC. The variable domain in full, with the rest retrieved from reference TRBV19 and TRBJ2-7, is DGGITQSPKYLFRKEGQNVTLSCEQNLNHDAMYWYRQDPGQGLRLIYYSQIVNDFQKGDIAEGYSVSREKKESFPLTVTSAQKNPTAFYLCASSMGTGASSEQYFGPGTRLTVT.

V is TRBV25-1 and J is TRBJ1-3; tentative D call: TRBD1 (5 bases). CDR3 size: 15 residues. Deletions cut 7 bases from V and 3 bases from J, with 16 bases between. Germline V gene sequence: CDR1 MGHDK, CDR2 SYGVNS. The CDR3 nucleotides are TGTGCCAGCACTAAAGGGGCGGTTGATGGAAACACCATATATTTT. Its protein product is CASTKGAVDGNTIYF.